This record concerns one T cell receptor beta chain sequence. What it binds is unknown. The sample is drawn from a study of molecular identifiers for immune sequencing clone quantification. When naive CD8 T cells were sorted, they were gated as CD8+CD4-CCR7+CD45RA+. General study findings and limits: In CMV-specific effectors, clones above 20 copies held over 97% of molecules; naive, under 1%. Single-cell amounts of spiked Jurkat TCR RNA were reportedly detectable among over 900,000 naive cells.

The CDR3 has 15 amino acids. The germline V gene encodes CDR1 MDHEN and CDR2 SYDVKM. Trimming left V 3 bases short and J 0 bases short, with 11 bases between. Bulk TCR library preparation followed previously described methods with listed TCR primers. TCRdb passed the PCR reads through MiXCR, listing each CDR3 protein once. The top ten clones hold about 0.73% of a sample with 75,000 to 95,000 distinct CDR3 sequences, approximately 25% of them seen once. The rearrangement links TRBV28 to TRBJ2-5, with D unclear. This receptor was identified in a human donor in good health. Some libraries in this study had Jurkat cell RNA spiked in. The material sequenced was naive CD8+ T cells from blood, with Jurkat cell RNA spiked in. Specified subset: FACS-sorted CD8+CD4-CCR7+CD45RA+ naive T cells. The CDR3: CASSFALMHQETQYF. CDR3 nucleotides: TGTGCCAGCAGTTTTGCCCTGATGCACCAAGAGACCCAGTACTTC. Using reference TRBV28 and TRBJ2-5 for the parts outside the CDR3, the full variable domain is DVKVTQSSRYLVKRTGEKVFLECVQDMDHENMFWYRQDPGLGLRLIYFSYDVKMKEKGDIPEGYSVSREKKERFSLILESASTNQTSMYLCASSFALMHQETQYFGPGTRLLVL.